Each of the 13 T cell receptor beta chains below was sequenced from the same sample in a study of T cell responses to AZD1222 COVID-19 vaccine. Only in-frame clones appear in the TCRdb table, and some are missing; sequencing was by immunoSEQ multiplex PCR. The data show about 96,000 clones, around 90% seen once. The sequences come from peripheral blood, collected on day 0 of AZD1222 vaccination. The receptor source for this set is an adult in good health.

The chain has TRBV28 and TRBJ2-7, with 9 positions matching TRBD1. The CDR3 has 14 residues. CDR1 and CDR2 from the germline V gene are MDHEN and SYDVKM. Trimming at V came to 2 bases and at J to 5 bases, leaving 4 bases not matched to a gene. CDR3 sequence reads: CASSLAQGANEQYF. The CDR3 region has the DNA TGTGCCAGCAGTTTAGCACAGGGGGCAAACGAGCAGTACTTC.

The chain uses TRBV7-9 and TRBJ2-7, with TRBD2 as a possible D gene (6 bases). Trimming stripped 0 bases from V and 5 bases from J, with 11 bases between. Germline CDR1 reads SEHNR; CDR2 reads FQNEAQ (reference sequence). CDR3 size: 14 residues. In nucleotides, the CDR3 is TGTGCCAGCAGCTTAGCGCCGGCTAGCGACGAGCAGTACTTC. It yields the protein CASSLAPASDEQYF.

This chain joins TRBV18 and TRBJ1-4, with 8 bases fitting TRBD1. Trimming took 3 bases from V and 7 from J; bases not matched to a gene: 7. The CDR3 has 15 residues. Germline V gene sequence: CDR1 KGHSH, CDR2 LQKENI. The CDR3 protein is CASSPQGARGEKLFF. The CDR3 coding sequence is TGTGCCAGCTCACCGCAGGGGGCGCGTGGTGAAAAACTGTTTTTT.

The chain couples TRBV9 to TRBJ2-7, with D perhaps given as TRBD1 or TRBD2 (5 bases each). This CDR3 is 16 amino acids long. V was cut by 0 bases and J by 3 bases, with 16 bases left in between. The V gene's germline CDR1 is SGDLS and CDR2 YYNGEE. Here the CDR3 reads CASSVGSGSRLYEQYF. The CDR3 DNA is TGTGCCAGCAGCGTAGGATCAGGGAGCCGCCTCTACGAGCAGTACTTC.

V gene TRBV28 combines with J gene TRBJ2-7, with D hard to call. Germline lookup yields CDR1 MDHEN and CDR2 SYDVKM. V was cut by 4 bases and J by 3 bases, with 7 bases left in between. This CDR3 comprises 12 residues. CDR3 sequence reads: CASSSMNYEQYF. CDR3 coding DNA: TGTGCCAGCAGTTCGATGAACTACGAGCAGTACTTC.

V gene TRBV7-8 combines with J gene TRBJ1-6; tentative D call: TRBD1 (6 bases). There are 16 residues in the CDR3. Germline values: CDR1 SGHVS, CDR2 FQNEAQ. Trimming left V 1 base short and J 7 bases short, with 14 bases between. This CDR3 reads CASSLVIRGLNSPLHF. CDR3 bases: TGTGCCAGCAGCTTAGTAATCAGGGGTCTCAATTCACCCCTCCACTTT.

The CDR3 sequence: CASSLTRQGPSYEQYF. CDR3 in DNA: TGTGCCAGCAGTTTAACTCGACAGGGGCCCTCCTACGAGCAGTACTTC. The chain couples TRBV2 to TRBJ2-7, with TRBD1 matching over 8 bases. The germline V gene has CDR1 SNHLY and CDR2 FYNNEI. V shed 5 bases and J 0 bases; nucleotides not matched to a gene: 9. This CDR3 is 16 amino acids long.

The chain links TRBV19 to TRBJ1-2, with D tentatively TRBD1 (6 bases). Per the germline V gene, CDR1 is LNHDA and CDR2 is SQIVND (reference sequence). The V gene lost 6 bases and the J gene lost 4 bases, with 15 bases spanning the gap. The CDR3 spans 14 residues. This CDR3 reads CASSPQQGGYGYTF. CDR3 nucleotides: TGTGCCAGTAGCCCCCAACAGGGTGGCTATGGCTACACCTTC.

The rearrangement uses TRBV4-1 and TRBJ2-7; D may be TRBD1 (6 bases). Trimming stripped 5 bases from V and 0 bases from J, with 14 bases between. The CDR3 totals 15 residues. The germline gives CDR1 MGHRA, CDR2 YSYEKL. CDR3 region: CASSERQDTSYEQYF. CDR3 DNA: TGCGCCAGCAGCGAGCGACAGGATACCTCCTACGAGCAGTACTTC.

By its share, this clone is hyperexpanded. V and J are TRBV21-1 and TRBJ2-3. TRBV21-1 is shown as a pseudogene. This CDR3 region has 16 residues. The CDR3 DNA sequence: TGTGCCAGCAAGGGTTGGCAGCGCGCTAGCACAGATACGCAGTATTTT. Its translation: CASKGWQRASTDTQYF.

V is TRBV9 and J is TRBJ2-7, with D possibly TRBD2 on 5 matching bases. Germline lookup yields CDR1 SGDLS and CDR2 YYNGEE. With 4 bases removed from V and 2 bases from J, the gap between germline ends came to 13 bases. This CDR3 is built from 14 residues. This chain's CDR3 is CASSPNERAYEQYF. The DNA for the CDR3 is TGTGCCAGCAGCCCCAACGAGAGGGCCTACGAGCAGTACTTC.

The rearrangement joins TRBV7-8 to TRBJ2-1; D gene unclear. There are 16 residues in the CDR3. Germline CDR1 reads SGHVS; CDR2 reads FQNEAQ. V lost 4 bases to trimming and J lost 0 bases, with 13 bases between them. The CDR3 loop reads CASSSSRVSSYNEQFF. CDR3 nucleotide sequence: TGTGCCAGCAGCTCGTCTCGAGTGAGCTCCTACAATGAGCAGTTCTTC.

This clone was detected once. The genes are TRBV12-3 or TRBV12-4 and TRBJ1-1; D remains ambiguous. V was pared by 10 bases and J by 1 base, with 7 bases between. There are 11 residues in the CDR3. CDR3 residues: CATGQNTEAFF. CDR3 DNA: TGTGCCACGGGCCAGAACACTGAAGCTTTCTTT.